The clone carrying this T cell receptor beta chain was counted at least ten times. Its antigen is unknown. These data originate in a study of metastatic and nonmetastatic thyroid tumors. Study-wide context: Repertoires from blood and tumor or nodule tissue of malignant and benign thyroid patients were compared. Whole-study results and caveats: In blood and tumor, TCR beta diversity was reportedly significantly higher in malignant thyroid tumors than in benign nodules.

Per the authors' pipeline: Differences in CDR3 between clinicopathological groups were drawn on to build a classifier intended to discriminate distant-metastatic papillary thyroid cancer patients. TCRdb re-called the PCR reads with MiXCR. TCRdb's processing, not the authors', yielded these V and J calls. Found here are roughly 75,000 clones, about an eighth of them singletons; the top ten hold 7% to 10%. Ahead of thyroid surgery, no patient had received treatment of any kind. This clonotype originated in a female donor with papillary thyroid cancer or a benign thyroid nodule (not recorded which). Some clones in this sample may be carry-over from other donors' samples. Sequences were obtained from tumor tissue.

CDR3 amino acids: CASSPKLAWRDEQFF. The CDR3 nucleotides read TGTGCCAGTAGTCCCAAACTAGCCTGGCGGGATGAGCAGTTCTTC. V gene TRBV19 combines with J gene TRBJ2-1; possible D gene TRBD2, 6 bases. This CDR3 contains 15 residues. From germline, CDR1 is LNHDA and CDR2 SQIVND (reference sequence). Trimming removed 5 bases at V and 8 bases at J, with 19 bases between.